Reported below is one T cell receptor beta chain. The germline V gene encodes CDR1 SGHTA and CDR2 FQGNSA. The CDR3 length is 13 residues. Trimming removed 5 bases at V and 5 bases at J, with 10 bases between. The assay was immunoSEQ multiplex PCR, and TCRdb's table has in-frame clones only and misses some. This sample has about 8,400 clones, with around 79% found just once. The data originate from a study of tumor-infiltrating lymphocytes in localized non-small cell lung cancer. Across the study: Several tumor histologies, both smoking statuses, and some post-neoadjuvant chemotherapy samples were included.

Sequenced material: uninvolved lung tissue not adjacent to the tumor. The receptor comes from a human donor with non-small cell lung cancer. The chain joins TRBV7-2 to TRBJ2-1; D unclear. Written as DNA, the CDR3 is TGTGCCAGCAGCCTCGGGCAGAACAATGAGCAGTTCTTC. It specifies CASSLGQNNEQFF.